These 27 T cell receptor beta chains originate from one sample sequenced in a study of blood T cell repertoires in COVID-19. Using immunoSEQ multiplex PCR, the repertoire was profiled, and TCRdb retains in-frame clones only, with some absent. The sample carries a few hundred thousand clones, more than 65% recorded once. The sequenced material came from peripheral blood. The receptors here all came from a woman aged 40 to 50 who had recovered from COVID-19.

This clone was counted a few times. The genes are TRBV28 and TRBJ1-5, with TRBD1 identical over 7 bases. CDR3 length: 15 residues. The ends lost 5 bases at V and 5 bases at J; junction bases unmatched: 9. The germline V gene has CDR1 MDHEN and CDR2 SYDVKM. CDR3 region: CASSPGTAFHQPQHF. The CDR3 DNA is TGTGCCAGCAGTCCGGGGACAGCTTTCCATCAGCCCCAGCATTTT.

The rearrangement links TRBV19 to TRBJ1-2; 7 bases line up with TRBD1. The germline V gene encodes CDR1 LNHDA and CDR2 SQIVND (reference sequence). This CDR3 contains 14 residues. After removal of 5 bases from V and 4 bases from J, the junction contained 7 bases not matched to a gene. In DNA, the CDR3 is TGTGCCAGTAGTGGGGGACAGCGACTCTATGGCTACACCTTC. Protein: CASSGGQRLYGYTF.

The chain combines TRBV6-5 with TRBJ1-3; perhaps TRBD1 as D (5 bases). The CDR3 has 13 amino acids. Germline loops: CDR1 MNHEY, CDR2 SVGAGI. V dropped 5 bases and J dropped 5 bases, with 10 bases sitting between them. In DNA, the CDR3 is TGTGCCAGCAGTATACAGGAGAGAAACACCATATATTTT. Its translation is CASSIQERNTIYF.

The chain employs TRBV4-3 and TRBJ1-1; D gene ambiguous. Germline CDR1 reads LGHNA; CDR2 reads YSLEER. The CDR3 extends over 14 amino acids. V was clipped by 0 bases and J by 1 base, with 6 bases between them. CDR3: CASSQDPRNTEAFF. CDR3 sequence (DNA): TGCGCCAGCAGCCAAGATCCCCGGAACACTGAAGCTTTCTTT.

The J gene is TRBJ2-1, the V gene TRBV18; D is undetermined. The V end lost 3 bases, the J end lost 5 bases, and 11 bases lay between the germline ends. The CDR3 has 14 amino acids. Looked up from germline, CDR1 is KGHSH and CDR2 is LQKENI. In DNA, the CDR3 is TGTGCCAGCTCACCGAGACAAGATGACAATGAGCAGTTCTTC. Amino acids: CASSPRQDDNEQFF.

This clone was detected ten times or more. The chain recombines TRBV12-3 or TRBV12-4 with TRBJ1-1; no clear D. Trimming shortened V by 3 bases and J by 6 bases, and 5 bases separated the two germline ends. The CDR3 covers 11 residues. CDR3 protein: CASSFEAEAFF. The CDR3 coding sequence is TGTGCCAGCAGTTTTGAGGCTGAAGCTTTCTTT.

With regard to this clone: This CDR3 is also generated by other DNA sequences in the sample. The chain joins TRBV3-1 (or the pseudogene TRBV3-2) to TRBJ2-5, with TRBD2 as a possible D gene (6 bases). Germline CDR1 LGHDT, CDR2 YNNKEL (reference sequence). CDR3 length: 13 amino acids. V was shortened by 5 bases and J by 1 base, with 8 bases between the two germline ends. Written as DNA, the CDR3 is TGTGCCAGCAGCTCGGGACTCCAAGAGACCCAGTACTTC. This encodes CASSSGLQETQYF.

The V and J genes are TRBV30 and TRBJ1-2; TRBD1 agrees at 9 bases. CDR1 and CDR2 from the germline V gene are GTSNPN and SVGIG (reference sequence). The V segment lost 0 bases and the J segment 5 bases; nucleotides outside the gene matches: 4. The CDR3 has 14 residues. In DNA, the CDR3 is TGTGCCTGGAGTGTGACAGGGGGGTATTATGGCTACACCTTC. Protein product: CAWSVTGGYYGYTF.

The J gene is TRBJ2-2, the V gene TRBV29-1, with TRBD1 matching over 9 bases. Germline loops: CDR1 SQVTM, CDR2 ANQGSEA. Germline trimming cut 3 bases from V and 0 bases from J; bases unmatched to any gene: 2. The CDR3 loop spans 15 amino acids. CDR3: CSVERQGANTGELFF. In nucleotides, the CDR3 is TGCAGCGTTGAGCGACAGGGGGCGAACACCGGGGAGCTGTTTTTT.

CDR3 protein: CASSPKRGLYNEQFF. CDR3 nucleotide sequence: TGTGCCAGCAGCCCTAAGCGGGGACTTTACAATGAGCAGTTCTTC. The J gene is TRBJ2-1, the V gene TRBV7-2; 7 nucleotides line up with TRBD2. The ends lost 5 bases at V and 4 bases at J; junction bases unmatched: 8. Germline CDR1 and CDR2: SGHTA and FQGNSA. This CDR3 is 15 amino acids long.

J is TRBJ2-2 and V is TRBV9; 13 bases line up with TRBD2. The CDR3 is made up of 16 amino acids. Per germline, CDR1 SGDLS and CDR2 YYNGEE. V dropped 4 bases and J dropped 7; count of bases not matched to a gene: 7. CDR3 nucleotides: TGTGCCAGCAGCCCTGGACTAGCGGGGGCCTTCGGGGAGCTGTTTTTT. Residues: CASSPGLAGAFGELFF.

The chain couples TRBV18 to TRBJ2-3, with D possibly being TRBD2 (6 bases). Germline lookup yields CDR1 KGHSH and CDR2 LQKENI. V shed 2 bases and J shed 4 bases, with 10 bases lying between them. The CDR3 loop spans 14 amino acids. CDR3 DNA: TGTGCCAGCTCACCAGGGGAGGTCCCAGATACGCAGTATTTT. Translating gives CASSPGEVPDTQYF.

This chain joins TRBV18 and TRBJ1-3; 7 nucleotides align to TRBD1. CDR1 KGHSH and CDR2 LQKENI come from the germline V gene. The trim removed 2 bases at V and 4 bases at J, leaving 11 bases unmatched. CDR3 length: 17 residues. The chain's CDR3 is CASSPANLQGTGNTIYF. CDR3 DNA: TGTGCCAGCTCACCAGCAAACTTACAGGGGACAGGAAACACCATATATTTT.

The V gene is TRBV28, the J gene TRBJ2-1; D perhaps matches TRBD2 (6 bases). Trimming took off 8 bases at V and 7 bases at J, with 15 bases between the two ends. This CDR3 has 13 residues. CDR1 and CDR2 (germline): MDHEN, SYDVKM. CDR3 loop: CASRVGGRNEQFF. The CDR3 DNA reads TGTGCCAGCCGAGTGGGGGGAAGGAATGAGCAGTTCTTC.

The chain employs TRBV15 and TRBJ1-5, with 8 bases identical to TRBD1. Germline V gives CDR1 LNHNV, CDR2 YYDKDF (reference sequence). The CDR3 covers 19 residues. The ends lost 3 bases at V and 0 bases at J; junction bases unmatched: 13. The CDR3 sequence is CATSSEGTGDLYSNQPQHF. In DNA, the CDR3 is TGTGCCACCAGCAGTGAGGGGACAGGAGACCTTTATAGCAATCAGCCCCAGCATTTT.

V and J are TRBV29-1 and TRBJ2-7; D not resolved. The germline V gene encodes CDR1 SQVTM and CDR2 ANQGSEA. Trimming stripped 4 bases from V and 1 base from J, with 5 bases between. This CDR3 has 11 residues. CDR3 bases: TGCAGCGTTGCTATTTCCTACGAGCAGTACTTC. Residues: CSVAISYEQYF.

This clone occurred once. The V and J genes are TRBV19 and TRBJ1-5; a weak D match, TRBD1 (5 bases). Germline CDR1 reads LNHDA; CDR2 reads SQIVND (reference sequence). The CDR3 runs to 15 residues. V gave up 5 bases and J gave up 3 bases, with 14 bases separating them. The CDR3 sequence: CASSSGGGLNQPQHF. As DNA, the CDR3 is TGTGCCAGTAGTTCGGGGGGGGGTCTCAATCAGCCCCAGCATTTT.

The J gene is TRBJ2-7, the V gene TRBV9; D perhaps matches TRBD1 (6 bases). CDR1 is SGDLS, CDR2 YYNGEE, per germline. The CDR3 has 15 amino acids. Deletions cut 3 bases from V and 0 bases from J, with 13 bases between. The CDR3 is CASSGGHSSSYEQYF. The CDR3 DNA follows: TGTGCCAGCAGCGGGGGACACTCAAGCTCCTACGAGCAGTACTTC.

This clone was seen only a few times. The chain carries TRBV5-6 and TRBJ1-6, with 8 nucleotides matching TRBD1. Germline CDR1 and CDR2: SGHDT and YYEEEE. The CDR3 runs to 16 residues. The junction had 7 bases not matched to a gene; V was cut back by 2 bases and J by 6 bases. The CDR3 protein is CASSFMTGEGNSPLHF. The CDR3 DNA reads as TGTGCCAGCAGCTTTATGACAGGGGAGGGTAATTCACCCCTCCACTTT.

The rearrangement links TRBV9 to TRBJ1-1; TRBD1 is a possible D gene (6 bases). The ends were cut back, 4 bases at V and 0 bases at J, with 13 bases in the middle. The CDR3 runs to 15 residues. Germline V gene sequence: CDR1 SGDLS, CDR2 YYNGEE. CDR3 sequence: CASSPLRDMNTEAFF. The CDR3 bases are TGTGCCAGCAGCCCCCTCAGGGACATGAACACTGAAGCTTTCTTT.

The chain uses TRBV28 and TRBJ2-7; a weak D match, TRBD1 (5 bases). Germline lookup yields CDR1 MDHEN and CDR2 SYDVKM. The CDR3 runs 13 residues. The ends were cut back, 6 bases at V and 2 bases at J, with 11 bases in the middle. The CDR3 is CASRKGVAYEQYF. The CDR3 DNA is TGTGCCAGCAGAAAAGGGGTAGCCTACGAGCAGTACTTC.

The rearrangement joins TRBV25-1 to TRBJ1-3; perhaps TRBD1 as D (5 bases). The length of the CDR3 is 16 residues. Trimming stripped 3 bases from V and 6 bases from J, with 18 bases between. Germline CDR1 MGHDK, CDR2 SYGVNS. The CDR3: CASSDLPQGGANTIYF. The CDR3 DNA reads TGTGCCAGCAGTGACCTCCCCCAGGGTGGTGCAAACACCATATATTTT.

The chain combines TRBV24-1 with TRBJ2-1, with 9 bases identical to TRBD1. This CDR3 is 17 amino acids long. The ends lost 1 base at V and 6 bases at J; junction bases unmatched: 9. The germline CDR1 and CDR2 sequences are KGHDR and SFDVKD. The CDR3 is CATSDFLGQGDSNEQFF. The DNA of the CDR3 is TGTGCCACCAGTGATTTCCTGGGACAGGGAGACAGCAATGAGCAGTTCTTC.

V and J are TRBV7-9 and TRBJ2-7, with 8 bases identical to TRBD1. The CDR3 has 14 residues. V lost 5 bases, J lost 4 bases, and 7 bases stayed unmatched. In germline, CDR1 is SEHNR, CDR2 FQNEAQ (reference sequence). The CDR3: CASSPGQGAYEQYF. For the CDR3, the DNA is TGTGCCAGCAGCCCCGGACAGGGTGCGTACGAGCAGTACTTC.

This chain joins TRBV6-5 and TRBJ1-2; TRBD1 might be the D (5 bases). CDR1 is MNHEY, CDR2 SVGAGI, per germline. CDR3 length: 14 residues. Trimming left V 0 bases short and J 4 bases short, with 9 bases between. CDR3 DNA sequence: TGTGCCAGCAGTTACTCGCAGGGTCTCTATGGCTACACCTTC. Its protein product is CASSYSQGLYGYTF.

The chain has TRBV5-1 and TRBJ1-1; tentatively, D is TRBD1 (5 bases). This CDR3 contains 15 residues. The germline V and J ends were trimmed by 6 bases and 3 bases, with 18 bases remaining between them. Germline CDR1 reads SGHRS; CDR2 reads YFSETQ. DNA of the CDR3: TGCGCCAGCAACGGGCAACGTAAAGGGGACACTGAAGCTTTCTTT. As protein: CASNGQRKGDTEAFF.

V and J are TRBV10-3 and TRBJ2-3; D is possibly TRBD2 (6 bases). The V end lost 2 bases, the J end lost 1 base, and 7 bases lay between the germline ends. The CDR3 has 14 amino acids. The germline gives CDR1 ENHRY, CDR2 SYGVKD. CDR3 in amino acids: CAISEGGGTDTQYF. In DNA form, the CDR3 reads TGTGCCATCAGTGAGGGCGGGGGCACAGATACGCAGTATTTT.